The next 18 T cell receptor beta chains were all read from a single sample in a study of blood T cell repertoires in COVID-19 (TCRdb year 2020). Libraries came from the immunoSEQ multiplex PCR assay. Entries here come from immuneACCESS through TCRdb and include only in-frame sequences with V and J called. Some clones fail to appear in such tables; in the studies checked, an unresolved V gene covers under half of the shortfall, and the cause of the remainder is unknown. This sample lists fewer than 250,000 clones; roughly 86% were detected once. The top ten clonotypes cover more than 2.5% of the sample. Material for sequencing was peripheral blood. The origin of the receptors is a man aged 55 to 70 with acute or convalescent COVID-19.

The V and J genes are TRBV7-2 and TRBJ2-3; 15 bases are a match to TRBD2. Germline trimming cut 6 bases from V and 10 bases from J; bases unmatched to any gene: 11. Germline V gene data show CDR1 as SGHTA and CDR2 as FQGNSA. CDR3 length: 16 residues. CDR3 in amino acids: CASSVAGTSGGQAQYF. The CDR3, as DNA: TGTGCCAGCAGTGTAGCTGGGACTAGCGGGGGGCAGGCGCAGTATTTT.

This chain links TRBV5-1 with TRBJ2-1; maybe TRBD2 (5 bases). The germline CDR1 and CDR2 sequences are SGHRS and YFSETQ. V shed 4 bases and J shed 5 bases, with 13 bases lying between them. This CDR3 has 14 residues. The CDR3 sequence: CASSGRTTNNEQFF. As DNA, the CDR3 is TGCGCCAGCAGCGGAAGGACGACTAACAATGAGCAGTTCTTC.

The CDR3 reads CASTQDSINEKLFF. The CDR3 nucleotides are TGTGCCAGCACCCAAGACAGCATTAATGAAAAACTGTTTTTT. J is TRBJ1-4 and V is TRBV28, with a tentative D call TRBD1 (5 bases). Germline V gives CDR1 MDHEN, CDR2 SYDVKM. V lost 7 bases and J lost 4, with 13 bases in between. The CDR3 is 14 residues long.

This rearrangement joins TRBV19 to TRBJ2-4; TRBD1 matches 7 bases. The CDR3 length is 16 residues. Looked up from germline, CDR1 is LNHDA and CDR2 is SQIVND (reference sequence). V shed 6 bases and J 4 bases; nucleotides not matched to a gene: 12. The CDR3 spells CASRKTGTAVKNIQYF. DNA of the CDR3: TGTGCCAGTAGGAAAACCGGGACAGCGGTTAAAAACATTCAGTACTTC.

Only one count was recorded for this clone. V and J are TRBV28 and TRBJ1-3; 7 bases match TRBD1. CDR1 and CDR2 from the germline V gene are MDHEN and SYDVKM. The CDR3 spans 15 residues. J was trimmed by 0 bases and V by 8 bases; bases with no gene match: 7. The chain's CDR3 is CASRDSVHSGNTIYF. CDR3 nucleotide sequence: TGTGCCAGCCGGGACAGCGTCCACTCTGGAAACACCATATATTTT.

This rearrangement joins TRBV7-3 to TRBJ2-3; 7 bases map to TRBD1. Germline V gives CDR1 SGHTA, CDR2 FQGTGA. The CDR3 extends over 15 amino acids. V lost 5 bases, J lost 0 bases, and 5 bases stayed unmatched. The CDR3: CASSQGQTSTDTQYF. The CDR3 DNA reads TGTGCCAGCAGCCAGGGACAGACCAGCACAGATACGCAGTATTTT.

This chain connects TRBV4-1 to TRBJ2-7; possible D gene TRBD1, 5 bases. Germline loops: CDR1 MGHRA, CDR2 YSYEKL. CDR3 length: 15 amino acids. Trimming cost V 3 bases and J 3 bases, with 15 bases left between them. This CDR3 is CASSQKSAGIYEQYF. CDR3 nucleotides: TGCGCCAGCAGCCAGAAATCGGCAGGGATCTACGAGCAGTACTTC.

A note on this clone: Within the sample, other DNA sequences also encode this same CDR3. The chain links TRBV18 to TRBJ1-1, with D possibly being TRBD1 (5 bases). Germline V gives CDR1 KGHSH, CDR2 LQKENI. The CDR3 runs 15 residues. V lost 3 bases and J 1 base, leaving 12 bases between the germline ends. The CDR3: CASSPGAGSNTEAFF. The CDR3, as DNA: TGTGCCAGCTCACCTGGGGCAGGGTCGAACACTGAAGCTTTCTTT.

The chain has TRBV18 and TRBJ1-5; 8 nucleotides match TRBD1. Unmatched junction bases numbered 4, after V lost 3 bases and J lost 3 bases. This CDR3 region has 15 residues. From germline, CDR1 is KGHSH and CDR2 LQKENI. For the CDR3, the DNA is TGTGCCAGCTCACCCGGGACAGGCTACAATCAGCCCCAGCATTTT. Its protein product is CASSPGTGYNQPQHF.

The CDR3 sequence is CASRVGRSNTGELFF. For the CDR3, the DNA is TGTGCCAGCCGCGTGGGGCGGTCGAACACCGGGGAGCTGTTTTTT. The chain combines TRBV3-1 (or the pseudogene TRBV3-2) with TRBJ2-2; tentative D call: TRBD1 (5 bases). Germline CDR1 is LGHDT and CDR2 is YNNKEL (reference sequence). The CDR3 sequence is 15 residues long. V lost 8 bases and J lost 0, with 13 bases in between.

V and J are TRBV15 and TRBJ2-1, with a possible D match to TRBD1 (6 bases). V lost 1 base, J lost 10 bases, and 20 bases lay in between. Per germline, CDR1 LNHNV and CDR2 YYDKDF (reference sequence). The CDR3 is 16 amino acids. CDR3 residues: CATSRGADGGPREQFF. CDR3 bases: TGTGCCACCAGCAGAGGGGCCGATGGGGGCCCCAGGGAGCAGTTCTTC.

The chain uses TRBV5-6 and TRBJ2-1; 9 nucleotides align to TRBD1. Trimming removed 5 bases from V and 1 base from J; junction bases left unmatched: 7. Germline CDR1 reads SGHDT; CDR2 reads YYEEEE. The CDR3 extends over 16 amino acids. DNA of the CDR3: TGTGCCAGCAGTCCTACAGGGGGCGCTTCCTACAATGAGCAGTTCTTC. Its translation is CASSPTGGASYNEQFF.

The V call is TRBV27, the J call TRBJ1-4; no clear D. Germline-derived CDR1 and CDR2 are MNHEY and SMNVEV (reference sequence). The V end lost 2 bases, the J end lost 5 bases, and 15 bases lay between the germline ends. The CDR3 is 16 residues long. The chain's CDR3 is CASSLSTTSGNEKLFF. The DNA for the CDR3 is TGTGCCAGCAGTTTAAGCACTACCTCGGGGAATGAAAAACTGTTTTTT. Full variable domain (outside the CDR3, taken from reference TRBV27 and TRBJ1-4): EAQVTQNPRYLITVTGKKLTVTCSQNMNHEYMSWYRQDPGLGLRQIYYSMNVEVTDKGDVPEGYKVSRKEKRNFPLILESPSPNQTSLYFCASSLSTTSGNEKLFFGSGTQLSVL.

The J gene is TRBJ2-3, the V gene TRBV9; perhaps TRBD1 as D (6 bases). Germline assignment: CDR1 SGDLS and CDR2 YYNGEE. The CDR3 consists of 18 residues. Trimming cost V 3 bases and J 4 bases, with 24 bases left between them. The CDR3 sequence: CASSAALIQGPVADTQYF. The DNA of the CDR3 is TGTGCCAGCAGCGCGGCCTTAATACAGGGACCGGTGGCAGATACGCAGTATTTT.

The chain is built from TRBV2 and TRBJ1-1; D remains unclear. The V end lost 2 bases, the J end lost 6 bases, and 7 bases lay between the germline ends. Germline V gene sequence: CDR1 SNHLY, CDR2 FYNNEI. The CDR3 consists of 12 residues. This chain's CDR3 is CASSERGPEAFF. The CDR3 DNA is TGTGCCAGCAGTGAACGGGGTCCTGAAGCTTTCTTT.

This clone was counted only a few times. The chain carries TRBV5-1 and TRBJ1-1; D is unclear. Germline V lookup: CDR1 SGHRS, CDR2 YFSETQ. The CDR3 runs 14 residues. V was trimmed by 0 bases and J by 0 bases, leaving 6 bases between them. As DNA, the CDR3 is TGCGCCAGCAGCTTGGACAGCCTGAACACTGAAGCTTTCTTT. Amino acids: CASSLDSLNTEAFF.

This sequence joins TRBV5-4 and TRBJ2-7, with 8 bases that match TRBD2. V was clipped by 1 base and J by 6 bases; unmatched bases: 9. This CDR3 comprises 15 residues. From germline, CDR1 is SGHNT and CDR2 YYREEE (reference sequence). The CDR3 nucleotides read TGTGCCAGCAGCTTGTTGACTACTAGCGGCGGCGAGCAGTACTTC. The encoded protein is CASSLLTTSGGEQYF.

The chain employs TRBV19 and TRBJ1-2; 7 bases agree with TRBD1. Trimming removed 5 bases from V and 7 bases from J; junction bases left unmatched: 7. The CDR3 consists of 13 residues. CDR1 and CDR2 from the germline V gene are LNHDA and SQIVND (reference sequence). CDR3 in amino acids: CASSVRDSGGYTF. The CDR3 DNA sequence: TGTGCCAGTAGTGTCCGGGACAGCGGTGGCTACACCTTC.